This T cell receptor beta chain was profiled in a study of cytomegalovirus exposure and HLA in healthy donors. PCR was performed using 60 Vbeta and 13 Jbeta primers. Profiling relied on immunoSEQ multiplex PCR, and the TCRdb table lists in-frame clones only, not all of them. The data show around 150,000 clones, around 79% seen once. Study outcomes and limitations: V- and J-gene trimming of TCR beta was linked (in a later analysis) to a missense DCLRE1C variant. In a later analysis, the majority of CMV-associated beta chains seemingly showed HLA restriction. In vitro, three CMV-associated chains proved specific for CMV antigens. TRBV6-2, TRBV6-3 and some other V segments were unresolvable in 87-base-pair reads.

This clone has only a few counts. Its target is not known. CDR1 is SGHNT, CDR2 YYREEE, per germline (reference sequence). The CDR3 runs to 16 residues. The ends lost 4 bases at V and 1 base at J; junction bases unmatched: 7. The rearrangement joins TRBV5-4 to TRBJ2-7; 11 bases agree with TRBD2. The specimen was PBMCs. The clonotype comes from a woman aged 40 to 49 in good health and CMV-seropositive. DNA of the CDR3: TGTGCCAGCAGCCCCGGGACTAGCGGTCCTTCCTACGAGCAGTACTTC. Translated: CASSPGTSGPSYEQYF.